The 9 T cell receptor beta chains listed next were all sequenced from one sample in a study of T cells in Graves' hyperthyroidism and ophthalmopathy. The TCR beta CDR3 regions underwent amplification using RNA transcripts as the source. A set of HTBI primers served as the primers for a first-round RT-PCR of the TCR CDR3. TCRdb redid the calling of the multiplex PCR reads with MiXCR, one entry per CDR3 protein. The data contain 700,000 or so distinct CDR3 sequences, around 15% of them singletons. Sequenced: blood. Receptor source: a man in his late teens or twenties with Graves' hyperthyroidism.

This clonotype has only a few counts. The chain has TRBV20-1 and TRBJ2-1, with D maybe TRBD2 (5 bases). Germline V CDR1 and CDR2: DFQATT, SNEGSKA (reference sequence). The V end was cut by 6 bases, the J end by 0 bases, with 12 bases between. The CDR3 runs to 14 residues. The CDR3 loop is CSAQRFPSYNEQFF. The CDR3 region has the DNA TGCAGTGCGCAGCGGTTCCCCTCCTACAATGAGCAGTTCTTC.

Many counts were recorded for this clonotype. The V call is TRBV28, the J call TRBJ1-5; 8 bases fit TRBD1. CDR1 MDHEN and CDR2 SYDVKM come from the germline V gene. Germline trimming cut 3 bases from V and 2 bases from J; bases unmatched to any gene: 3. This CDR3 spans 15 amino acids. CDR3 nucleotides: TGTGCCAGCAGTTTCAGGGGGCTGGGCAATCAGCCCCAGCATTTT. Its translation: CASSFRGLGNQPQHF.

The chain employs TRBV6-2 or TRBV6-3 and TRBJ2-7; 10 bases line up with TRBD1. The germline CDR1 and CDR2 sequences are MNHEY and SVGEGT. The CDR3 runs 15 residues. V was pared by 7 bases and J by 4 bases, with 10 bases of the junction left unmatched. This chain's CDR3 is CASKEIRQGAYEQYF. In DNA, the CDR3 is TGTGCCAGCAAAGAAATACGACAGGGGGCATACGAGCAGTACTTC.

This clonotype was observed at least ten times. The V call is TRBV6-1, the J call TRBJ2-1; D might be TRBD2 (6 bases). Trimming took off 5 bases at V and 6 bases at J, with 20 bases between the two ends. This CDR3 has 16 residues. In germline, CDR1 is MNHNS, CDR2 SASEGT. In DNA, the CDR3 is TGTGCCAGCAGTCGTCTCGGGCTAGCGCCTTCCAATGAGCAGTTCTTC. It specifies CASSRLGLAPSNEQFF.

This clonotype was counted between two and nine times. V is TRBV4-2 and J is TRBJ2-1; D may be TRBD2 (6 bases). The CDR3 totals 12 residues. V lost 11 bases and J lost 5, with 13 bases in between. From germline, CDR1 is LGHNA and CDR2 YNFKEQ. CDR3 DNA: TGTGCCTCACGGGGGTCCAACAATGAGCAGTTCTTC. The encoded protein is CASRGSNNEQFF.

CDR3 residues: CASSGDRGPTDTQYF. The CDR3 DNA reads TGTGCCAGCAGCGGGGACAGGGGGCCCACAGATACGCAGTATTTT. V is TRBV9 and J is TRBJ2-3, with 12 bases aligning to TRBD1. Trimming removed 3 bases from V and 2 bases from J; junction bases left unmatched: 1. The CDR3 sequence is 15 residues long. The V gene's germline CDR1 is SGDLS and CDR2 YYNGEE.

In this sample, this clonotype turned up a few times. The chain combines TRBV11-3 with TRBJ2-3; 8 nucleotides match TRBD1. The CDR3 extends over 15 amino acids. The V gene end was trimmed by 1 base and the J gene end by 5 bases; junction bases not matched to a gene: 5. CDR1 is SGHNT and CDR2 is YENEEA in the germline V gene. CDR3 nucleotides: TGTGCCAGCAGCTTAGTCCAGGGGGCACAAGATACGCAGTATTTT. It is translated as CASSLVQGAQDTQYF. Full variable domain (missing parts from reference TRBV11-3 and TRBJ2-3): EAGVVQSPRYKIIEKKQPVAFWCNPISGHNTLYWYLQNLGQGPELLIRYENEEAVDDSQLPKDRFSAERLKGVDSTLKIQPAELGDSAVYLCASSLVQGAQDTQYFGPGTRLTVL.

Ten or more counts support this clonotype. This rearrangement joins TRBV18 to TRBJ2-1; D is unresolved. The CDR3 runs 14 residues. V was pared by 3 bases and J by 4 bases, with 10 bases between. Per the germline V gene, CDR1 is KGHSH and CDR2 is LQKENI. CDR3 sequence: CASSPSDEYNEQFF. In DNA form, the CDR3 reads TGTGCCAGCTCACCCTCCGACGAGTACAATGAGCAGTTCTTC.

The chain recombines TRBV5-8 with TRBJ1-2, with D possibly being TRBD1 (6 bases). The CDR3 totals 14 residues. Germline V gives CDR1 SGHTS, CDR2 YDEGEE. V gave up 3 bases and J gave up 7 bases, with 16 bases separating them. The CDR3 sequence: CASSSYYTGSGYTF. CDR3 in DNA: TGTGCCAGCAGCTCATATTATACAGGGTCTGGCTACACCTTC.